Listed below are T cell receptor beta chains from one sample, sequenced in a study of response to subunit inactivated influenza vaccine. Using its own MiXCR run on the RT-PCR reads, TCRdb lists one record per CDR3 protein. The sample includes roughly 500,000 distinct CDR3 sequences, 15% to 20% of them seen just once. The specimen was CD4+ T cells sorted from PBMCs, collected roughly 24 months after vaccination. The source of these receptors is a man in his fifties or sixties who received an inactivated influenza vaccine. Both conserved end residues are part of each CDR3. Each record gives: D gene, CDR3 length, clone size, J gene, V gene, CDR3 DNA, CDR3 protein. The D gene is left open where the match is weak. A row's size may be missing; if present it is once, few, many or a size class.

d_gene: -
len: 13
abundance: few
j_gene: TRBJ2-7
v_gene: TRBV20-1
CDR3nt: TGCAGTGCTAAATACATTGGCTCCTACGAGCAGTACTTC
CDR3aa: CSAKYIGSYEQYF

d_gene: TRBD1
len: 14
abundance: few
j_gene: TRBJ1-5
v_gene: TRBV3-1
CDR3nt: TGTGCCAGCAGCCCATACAGGGGTAATCAGCCCCAGCATTTT
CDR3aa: CASSPYRGNQPQHF

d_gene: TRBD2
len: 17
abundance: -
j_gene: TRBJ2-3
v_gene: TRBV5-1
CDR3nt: TGCGCCAGCAGCCCTGAGACTAGCGGGAGCTTCACAGATACGCAGTATTTT
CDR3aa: CASSPETSGSFTDTQYF

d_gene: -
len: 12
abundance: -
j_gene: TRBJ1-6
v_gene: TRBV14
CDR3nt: TGTGCCAGCAGCTCAGGATGGCCACCCCTCCACTTT
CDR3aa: CASSSGWPPLHF

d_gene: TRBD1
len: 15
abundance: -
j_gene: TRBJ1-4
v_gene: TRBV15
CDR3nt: TGTGCCACCAGCAGAGTAGGACAGGGGGCTGAAAAACTGTTTTTT
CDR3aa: CATSRVGQGAEKLFF

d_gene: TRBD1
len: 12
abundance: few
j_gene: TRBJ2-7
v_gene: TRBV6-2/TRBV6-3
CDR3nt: TGTGCCAGCAAGGGACAGATCTACGAGCAGTACTTC
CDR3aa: CASKGQIYEQYF

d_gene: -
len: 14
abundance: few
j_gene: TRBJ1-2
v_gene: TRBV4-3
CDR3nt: TGCGCCAGCAGCCAACTCCAGACCGGCTATGGCTACACCTTC
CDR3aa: CASSQLQTGYGYTF

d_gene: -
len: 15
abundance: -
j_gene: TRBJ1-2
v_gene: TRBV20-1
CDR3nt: TGCAGTGCTAGAGGAGGCCTCCGGGGGCCCTATGGCTACACCTTC
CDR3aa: CSARGGLRGPYGYTF

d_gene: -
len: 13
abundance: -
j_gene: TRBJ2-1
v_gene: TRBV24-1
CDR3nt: TGTGCCACCAGTGAAAATCCACGGAATGAGCAGTTCTTC
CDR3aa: CATSENPRNEQFF

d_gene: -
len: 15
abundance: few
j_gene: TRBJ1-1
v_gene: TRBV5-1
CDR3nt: TGCGCCAGCAGCTTTGTGAGGGGAGTGAACACTGAAGCTTTCTTT
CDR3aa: CASSFVRGVNTEAFF

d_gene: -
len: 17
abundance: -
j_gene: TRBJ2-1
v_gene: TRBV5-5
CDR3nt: TGTGCCAGCAGCTTGGTAGTAGCGGTCAAACCTCACAATGAGCAGTTCTTC
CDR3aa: CASSLVVAVKPHNEQFF

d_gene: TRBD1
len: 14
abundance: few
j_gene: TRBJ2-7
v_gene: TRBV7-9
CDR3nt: TGTGCCAGCAGCTTAGCGACAGGGTTCGACGAGCAGTACTTC
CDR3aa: CASSLATGFDEQYF

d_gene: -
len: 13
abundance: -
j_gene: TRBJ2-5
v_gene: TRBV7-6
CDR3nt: TGTGCCAGCAGCTTGCCCGGTTTGGAGACCCAGTACTTC
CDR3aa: CASSLPGLETQYF

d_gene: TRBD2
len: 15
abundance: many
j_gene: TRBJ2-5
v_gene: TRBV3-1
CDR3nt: TGTGCCAGCAGCCGACAAAGCGGGACCCAAGAGACCCAGTACTTC
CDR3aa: CASSRQSGTQETQYF

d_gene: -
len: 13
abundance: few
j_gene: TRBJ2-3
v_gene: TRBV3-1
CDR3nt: TGTGCCAGCAGCCAATTGTACACAGATACGCAGTATTTT
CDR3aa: CASSQLYTDTQYF

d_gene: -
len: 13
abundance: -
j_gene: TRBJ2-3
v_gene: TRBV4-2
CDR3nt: TGTGCCAGCGGCGTCCCCCCCACAGATACGCAGTATTTT
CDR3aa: CASGVPPTDTQYF

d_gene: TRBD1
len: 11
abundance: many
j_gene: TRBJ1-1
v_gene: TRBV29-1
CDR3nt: TGCAGCGTTGACGGACAGGGATCGGCTTTCTTT
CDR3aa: CSVDGQGSAFF

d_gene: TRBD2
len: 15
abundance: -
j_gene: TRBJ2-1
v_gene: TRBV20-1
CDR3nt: TGCAGTGCTACTAGCGGGATTACGTCCTACAATGAGCAGTTCTTC
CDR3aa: CSATSGITSYNEQFF

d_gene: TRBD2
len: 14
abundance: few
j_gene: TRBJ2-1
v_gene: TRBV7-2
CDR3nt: TGTGCCAGCAGCCGGGACTATACCGGGAATGAGCAGTTCTTC
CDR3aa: CASSRDYTGNEQFF

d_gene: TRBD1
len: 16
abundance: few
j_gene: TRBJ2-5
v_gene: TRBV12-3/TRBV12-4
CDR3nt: TGTGCCAGCAGTTTCCCGGGACAGGGGGCCCAAGAGACCCAGTACTTC
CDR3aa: CASSFPGQGAQETQYF

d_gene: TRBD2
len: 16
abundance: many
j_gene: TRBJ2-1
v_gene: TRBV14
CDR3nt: TGTGCCAGCAGACCCCTAGCGGGCCTATCTGGGAATGAGCAGTTCTTC
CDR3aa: CASRPLAGLSGNEQFF

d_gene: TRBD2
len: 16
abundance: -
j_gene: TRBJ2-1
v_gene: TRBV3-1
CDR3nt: TGTGCCAGCAGCCGACCCGGGGCTAGCGGAAACAATGAGCAGTTCTTC
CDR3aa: CASSRPGASGNNEQFF

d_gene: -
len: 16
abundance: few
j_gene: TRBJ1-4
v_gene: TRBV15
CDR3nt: TGTGCCACCAGCAGGGGCGGGGCCGCCTTCAATGAAAAACTGTTTTTT
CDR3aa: CATSRGGAAFNEKLFF

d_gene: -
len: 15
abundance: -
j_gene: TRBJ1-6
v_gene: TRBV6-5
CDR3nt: TGTGCCAGCAGTTACAGGACGGCTTCGGGATCACCCCTCCACTTT
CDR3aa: CASSYRTASGSPLHF

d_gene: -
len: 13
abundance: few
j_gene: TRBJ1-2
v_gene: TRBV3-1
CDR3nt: TGTGCCAGCAGCCAAGTCGCCAGCTATGGCTACACCTTC
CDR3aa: CASSQVASYGYTF

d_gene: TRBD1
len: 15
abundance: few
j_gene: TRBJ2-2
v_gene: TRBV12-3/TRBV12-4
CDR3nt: TGTGCCAGCAGGCCTGACAGGGCGAACACCGGGGAGCTGTTTTTT
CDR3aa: CASRPDRANTGELFF

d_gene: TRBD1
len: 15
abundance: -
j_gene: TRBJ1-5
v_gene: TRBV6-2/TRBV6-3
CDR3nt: TGTGCCAGCACCCTCCAGGGGGGAAGCAATCAGCCCCAGCATTTT
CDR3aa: CASTLQGGSNQPQHF

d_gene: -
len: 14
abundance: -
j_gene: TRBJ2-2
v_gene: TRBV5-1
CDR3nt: TGCGCCAGCACCGTGAACCCAGTGGCCGGGGAGCTGTTTTTT
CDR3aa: CASTVNPVAGELFF

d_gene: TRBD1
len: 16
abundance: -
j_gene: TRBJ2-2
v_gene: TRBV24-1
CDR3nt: TGTGCCACCAGTGATCTCACGGACAGGGTGGAAGGGGAGCTGTTTTTT
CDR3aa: CATSDLTDRVEGELFF

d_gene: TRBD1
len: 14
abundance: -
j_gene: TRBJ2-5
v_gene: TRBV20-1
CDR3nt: TGCAGTGCAGAGAGACAGGGGGTAAAAGAGACCCAGTACTTC
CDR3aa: CSAERQGVKETQYF

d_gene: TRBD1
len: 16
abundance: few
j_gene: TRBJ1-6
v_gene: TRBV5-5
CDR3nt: TGTGCCAGCAGCCGGACGGACAGGGCACTTAATTCACCCCTCCACTTT
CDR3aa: CASSRTDRALNSPLHF

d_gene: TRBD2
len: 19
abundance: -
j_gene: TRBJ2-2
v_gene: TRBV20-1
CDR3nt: TGCAGTGCTAGAGGTTATGGGGGACTAGCGGGAGCCGACACCGGGGAGCTGTTTTTT
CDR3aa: CSARGYGGLAGADTGELFF

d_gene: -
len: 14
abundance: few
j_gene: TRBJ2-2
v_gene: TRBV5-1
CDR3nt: TGCGCCAGCAGCTTGGACCCCACCACCGGGGAGCTGTTTTTT
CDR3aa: CASSLDPTTGELFF